These 24 T cell receptor beta chains were sequenced from one sample in a study of CD8+ T cells in alopecia areata. The treatment is: oral pan-JAK inhibitor, 5-10 mg twice daily. In each case, RNA was isolated and then reverse transcribed into cDNA as the sequencing template. Libraries were prepared by immunoSEQ multiplex PCR; TCRdb keeps only in-frame clonotypes and omits some of them. The sample has over 120,000 clones; roughly 52% are singletons. The sample in question was CD8+ T cells sorted from blood, obtained at week 4, from a patient treated with tofacitinib. The receptors derive from a human donor with alopecia areata.

This sequence joins TRBV30 and TRBJ2-1; D call uncertain. With 2 bases removed from V and 6 bases from J, the gap between germline ends came to 5 bases. CDR1 and CDR2 (germline): GTSNPN, SVGIG (reference sequence). The CDR3 spans 11 residues. The CDR3 reads CAWSWTNEQFF. The CDR3 DNA follows: TGTGCCTGGAGTTGGACCAATGAGCAGTTCTTC.

This clone was observed a handful of times. This rearrangement joins TRBV11-2 to TRBJ2-2, with D perhaps being TRBD1 or TRBD2 (5 bases each). CDR3 size: 14 residues. Trimming took 3 bases from V and 0 from J, leaving 5 bases between them. From germline, CDR1 is SGHAT and CDR2 FQNNGV. The CDR3 DNA reads as TGTGCCAGCAGCTTGGGACCGAACACCGGGGAGCTGTTTTTT. This gives the protein CASSLGPNTGELFF.

The chain links TRBV25-1 to TRBJ1-1; TRBD1 aligns across 7 bases. CDR3 length: 13 residues. V trimming: 10 bases; J trimming: 0 bases; junction bases outside the gene matches: 5. CDR1 and CDR2 from the germline V gene are MGHDK and SYGVNS. CDR3 sequence: CATGDSMNTEAFF. The CDR3 nucleotides read TGTGCCACCGGGGACAGCATGAACACTGAAGCTTTCTTT.

The chain joins TRBV27 to TRBJ1-5; unclear D gene. Germline CDR1 reads MNHEY; CDR2 reads SMNVEV (reference sequence). The CDR3 runs 12 residues. In nucleotides, the CDR3 is TGTGCTTCGGCGGGGTTCAATCAGCCCCAGCATTTT. As protein: CASAGFNQPQHF.

This clone was detected only a few times. The rearrangement uses TRBV29-1 and TRBJ2-1; D uncertain. Trimming cost V 5 bases and J 6 bases, with 5 bases left between them. Germline V lookup: CDR1 SQVTM, CDR2 ANQGSEA. This CDR3 is built from 10 residues. The CDR3: CSVRGNEQFF. The CDR3 nucleotides read TGCAGCGTTAGAGGCAATGAGCAGTTCTTC.

The CDR3 DNA follows: TGTGCCAGCAGTTTACTAGGACTTAATTCACCCCTCCACTTT. It specifies CASSLLGLNSPLHF. V gene TRBV27 combines with J gene TRBJ1-6; D remains ambiguous. Germline V gene data show CDR1 as MNHEY and CDR2 as SMNVEV (reference sequence). The length of the CDR3 is 14 residues. The V and J ends lost 2 bases and 6 bases respectively, with 8 bases between them.

The rearrangement joins TRBV27 to TRBJ1-1; 7 nucleotides match TRBD1. CDR3 length: 14 amino acids. Trimming at V came to 7 bases and at J to 3 bases, leaving 8 bases not matched to a gene. Germline lookup yields CDR1 MNHEY and CDR2 SMNVEV (reference sequence). CDR3 amino acids: CASTPFGTDTEAFF. The CDR3, as DNA: TGTGCCAGCACCCCCTTCGGGACAGACACTGAAGCTTTCTTT.

This chain links TRBV29-1 with TRBJ1-2, with unresolved D. The V gene's germline CDR1 is SQVTM and CDR2 ANQGSEA. V gave up 6 bases and J gave up 4 bases, with 12 bases separating them. The CDR3 has 12 residues. The CDR3: CSVDISGYGYTF. The CDR3 DNA follows: TGCAGCGTAGACATTTCAGGCTATGGCTACACCTTC.

CDR3 residues: CASSYSPRAINEKLFF. The CDR3 nucleotides read TGTGCCAGCAGTTACTCCCCGCGGGCGATAAATGAAAAACTGTTTTTT. The chain links TRBV6-5 to TRBJ1-4; D remains unclear. V lost 0 bases to trimming and J lost 5 bases, with 13 bases between them. Germline assignment: CDR1 MNHEY and CDR2 SVGAGI. CDR3 length equals 16 residues.

The CDR3 sequence is CASSFSRLGVPMNTEAFF. The CDR3 DNA sequence: TGTGCCAGCAGCTTTAGTCGCCTGGGGGTGCCTATGAACACTGAAGCTTTCTTT. The gene calls are TRBV7-6 and TRBJ1-1, with a weak D call TRBD1 (5 bases). This CDR3 is built from 18 residues. Germline V lookup: CDR1 SGHVS, CDR2 FNYEAQ. V lost 3 bases to trimming and J lost 0 bases, with 20 bases between them.

As concerns this clone: The identical CDR3 is also encoded by other nucleotide sequences in the sample. The rearrangement joins TRBV9 to TRBJ1-1, with D possibly being TRBD1 (5 bases). V was cut by 0 bases and J by 1 base, with 7 bases left in between. Looked up from germline, CDR1 is SGDLS and CDR2 is YYNGEE. There are 14 residues in the CDR3. CDR3 sequence (DNA): TGTGCCAGCAGCGTAGGAGGGGAGAACACTGAAGCTTTCTTT. Encoded protein: CASSVGGENTEAFF.

This clone came up a few times. The chain employs TRBV4-1 and TRBJ2-3; the D gene is possibly TRBD2 (6 bases). This CDR3 has 13 residues. V was pared by 2 bases and J by 4 bases, with 7 bases between. Germline V gene lookup returns CDR1 MGHRA and CDR2 YSYEKL. CDR3 bases: TGCGCCAGCAGCCAAAGGGAGGCAGATACGCAGTATTTT. Translation gives CASSQREADTQYF.

The chain uses TRBV13 and TRBJ2-7; TRBD1 matches at 10 bases. The length of the CDR3 is 14 residues. The trim removed 4 bases at V and 6 bases at J, leaving 6 bases unmatched. Germline lookup yields CDR1 PRHDT and CDR2 FYEKMQ (reference sequence). Here the CDR3 reads CASSYRDRGGEQYF. The CDR3 DNA reads as TGTGCCAGCAGCTACCGGGACAGGGGCGGCGAGCAGTACTTC.

CDR3 sequence reads: CASSSGTASTDTQYF. Written as DNA, the CDR3 is TGTGCCAGCAGCTCAGGGACGGCGAGCACAGATACGCAGTATTTT. V and J are TRBV9 and TRBJ2-3; D may correspond to TRBD1 or TRBD2 (5 bases each). CDR1 is SGDLS, CDR2 YYNGEE, per germline. This CDR3 spans 15 amino acids. V dropped 4 bases and J dropped 0 bases, with 12 bases sitting between them.

This chain connects TRBV13 to TRBJ2-4; no firm D call. Trimming left V 4 bases short and J 9 bases short, with 13 bases between. CDR3 size: 13 residues. CDR1 is PRHDT, CDR2 FYEKMQ, per germline (reference sequence). The CDR3, as DNA: TGTGCCAGCAGCTCAGACGACTCGGTCATTCAGTACTTC. This translates into CASSSDDSVIQYF. Full variable domain (remainder filled in from reference TRBV13 and TRBJ2-4): AAGVIQSPRHLIKEKRETATLKCYPIPRHDTVYWYQQGPGQDPQFLISFYEKMQSDKGSIPDRFSAQQFSDYHSELNMSSLELGDSALYFCASSSDDSVIQYFGAGTRLSVL.

CDR3 loop: CASKLGSGTPTSYNEQFF. The DNA of the CDR3 is TGTGCCAGCAAATTGGGTTCCGGGACACCTACCTCCTACAATGAGCAGTTCTTC. The V and J genes are TRBV2 and TRBJ2-1; a weak D match, TRBD1 (6 bases). Germline V gives CDR1 SNHLY, CDR2 FYNNEI. With 7 bases removed from V and 0 bases from J, the gap between germline ends came to 22 bases. The CDR3 contains 18 residues. The complete variable domain, with remaining parts taken from reference TRBV2 and TRBJ2-1, reads EPEVTQTPSHQVTQMGQEVILRCVPISNHLYFYWYRQILGQKVEFLVSFYNNEISEKSEIFDDQFSVERPDGSNFTLKIRSTKLEDSAMYFCASKLGSGTPTSYNEQFFGPGTRLTVL.

This clone was seen a handful of times. The chain joins TRBV30 to TRBJ2-1, with D perhaps TRBD1 (6 bases). This CDR3 spans 15 amino acids. Trimming removed 2 bases from V and 0 bases from J, with 11 bases in between. Germline CDR1 and CDR2: GTSNPN and SVGIG (reference sequence). The CDR3 sequence is CAWSRTVGSYNEQFF. CDR3 sequence (DNA): TGTGCCTGGAGTCGGACAGTCGGCTCCTACAATGAGCAGTTCTTC.

The chain joins TRBV5-6 to TRBJ1-2, with 9 bases that match TRBD1. After removal of 5 bases from V and 4 bases from J, the junction contained 12 bases not matched to a gene. CDR3 length: 16 residues. In germline, CDR1 is SGHDT, CDR2 YYEEEE. The CDR3 DNA sequence: TGTGCCAGCAGGGGCGGGACAGGGTGGTCCCGCTATGGCTACACCTTC. This encodes CASRGGTGWSRYGYTF.

The chain uses TRBV27 and TRBJ1-2, with unresolved D. This CDR3 spans 12 amino acids. Germline V CDR1 and CDR2: MNHEY, SMNVEV (reference sequence). Trimming took off 3 bases at V and 7 bases at J, with 9 bases between the two ends. CDR3: CASSFDGFGYTF. The CDR3 DNA reads as TGTGCCAGCAGTTTCGATGGGTTTGGCTACACCTTC.

This sequence joins TRBV27 and TRBJ1-1, with unresolved D. V dropped 6 bases and J dropped 0 bases, with 11 bases sitting between them. Germline-derived CDR1 and CDR2 are MNHEY and SMNVEV (reference sequence). CDR3 size: 14 residues. CDR3 sequence: CASSRSGMNTEAFF. The CDR3 DNA is TGTGCCAGCAGCCGTAGCGGGATGAACACTGAAGCTTTCTTT.

The chain combines TRBV19 with TRBJ1-5; 7 nucleotides line up with TRBD1. Trimming at V came to 6 bases and at J to 2 bases, leaving 4 bases not matched to a gene. Germline loops: CDR1 LNHDA, CDR2 SQIVND (reference sequence). The CDR3 covers 14 residues. CDR3 nucleotide sequence: TGTGCCAGTAGCACAGGGGAGGGCAATCAGCCCCAGCATTTT. This gives the protein CASSTGEGNQPQHF. The full variable domain, rest sourced from reference TRBV19 and TRBJ1-5, is DGGITQSPKYLFRKEGQNVTLSCEQNLNHDAMYWYRQDPGQGLRLIYYSQIVNDFQKGDIAEGYSVSREKKESFPLTVTSAQKNPTAFYLCASSTGEGNQPQHFGDGTRLSIL.

This chain links TRBV30 with TRBJ2-7; D is uncertain. V was shortened by 1 base and J by 7 bases, with 26 bases between the two germline ends. This CDR3 is 17 amino acids long. From germline, CDR1 is GTSNPN and CDR2 SVGIG (reference sequence). CDR3 DNA: TGTGCCTGGAGTGGCCTCGAGCCGGCAGGAGCCTTTGGGGAGCAGTACTTC. Protein sequence: CAWSGLEPAGAFGEQYF.

The table lists this clone with a few counts. This sequence joins TRBV29-1 and TRBJ2-7; no definite D call. The V end was cut by 5 bases, the J end by 1 base, with 9 bases between. The CDR3 runs to 12 residues. The germline V gene has CDR1 SQVTM and CDR2 ANQGSEA. The CDR3, as DNA: TGCAGCGTTTCCACGGAATCCTACGAGCAGTACTTC. As protein: CSVSTESYEQYF.

The chain is built from TRBV6-6 and TRBJ2-3; D remains ambiguous. CDR1 MNHNY and CDR2 SVGAGI come from the germline V gene (reference sequence). V was pared by 10 bases and J by 6 bases, with 8 bases between. The CDR3 covers 10 residues. The CDR3 spells CATRLDTQYF. CDR3 DNA sequence: TGTGCCACCCGATTGGATACGCAGTATTTT.